This T cell receptor (beta chain) is from a study of cytomegalovirus exposure and HLA in healthy donors. The CDR3 contains 14 residues. J lost 0 bases, V lost 8 bases, and 5 bases had no gene match. The germline CDR1 and CDR2 sequences are MNHNS and SASEGT. Primers: 60 Vbeta forward and 13 Jbeta reverse. Some clones are missing from TCRdb's copy, which holds only in-frame ones; the method was immunoSEQ multiplex PCR. The profile shows around 210,000 clones, around 83% of them singletons. The origin of this receptor is a girl aged 2-9 years in good health and CMV-seronegative. V gene TRBV6-1 combines with J gene TRBJ2-3; 7 nucleotides agree with TRBD1. Sample: PBMCs. The CDR3 here is CASGTAPSTDTQYF. CDR3 sequence (DNA): TGTGCCAGCGGGACAGCCCCTAGCACAGATACGCAGTATTTT.